The 11 T cell receptor beta chains in this list originate from one sample, sequenced in a study of cytomegalovirus exposure and HLA in healthy donors. Measured with immunoSEQ multiplex PCR; TCRdb has only the in-frame clones, and not every one. The repertoire includes roughly 63,000 clones, more than 70% of them detected once, and 1% to 1.5% sits in the top ten. The sequenced sample consisted of PBMCs. Every receptor here comes from a woman aged 18 to 35 in good health and CMV-seronegative.

The chain is built from TRBV5-4 and TRBJ2-1; 7 nucleotides align to TRBD1. Trimming removed 0 bases from V and 0 bases from J; junction bases left unmatched: 0. The length of the CDR3 is 15 residues. The germline V gene has CDR1 SGHNT and CDR2 YYREEE (reference sequence). The CDR3 region is CASSLGTGSYNEQFF. The CDR3 DNA reads as TGTGCCAGCAGCTTGGGGACAGGCTCCTACAATGAGCAGTTCTTC.

The CDR3 DNA is TGCGCCAGCAGCTGGGGACTAGCGGGGGAAGAGACCCAGTACTTC. It translates to CASSWGLAGEETQYF. The V and J genes are TRBV5-1 and TRBJ2-5; 14 bases are shared with TRBD2. V shed 3 bases, J shed 3 bases, and the junction held 1 base outside the gene matches. Germline V gene sequence: CDR1 SGHRS, CDR2 YFSETQ. This CDR3 contains 15 residues.

The chain recombines TRBV7-2 with TRBJ2-5; 8 bases are shared with TRBD2. Trimming removed 4 bases from V and 4 bases from J; junction bases left unmatched: 8. CDR3 length equals 15 residues. Germline assignment: CDR1 SGHTA and CDR2 FQGNSA. CDR3 sequence: CASSSQRGIGETQYF. Here the CDR3 DNA reads TGTGCCAGCAGCTCACAGCGGGGGATCGGAGAGACCCAGTACTTC.

This clone appeared a few times. The same CDR3 is also encoded by other DNA sequences in this sample. The rearrangement links TRBV7-2 to TRBJ2-3; 12 bases match TRBD2. This CDR3 is 16 amino acids long. V lost 4 bases and J lost 2; bases outside the gene matches: 4. The germline V gene has CDR1 SGHTA and CDR2 FQGNSA. The CDR3 DNA is TGTGCCAGCAGCTCCAGACTAGCGGGGGACACAGATACGCAGTATTTT. Its translation: CASSSRLAGDTDTQYF.

V and J are TRBV7-2 and TRBJ2-7, with a possible D match to TRBD2 (5 bases). V gave up 2 bases and J gave up 2 bases, with 10 bases separating them. From germline, CDR1 is SGHTA and CDR2 FQGNSA. This CDR3 has 14 amino acids. CDR3 bases: TGTGCCAGCAGCTTACCACTAGGAACCTACGAGCAGTACTTC. As protein: CASSLPLGTYEQYF.

This rearrangement joins TRBV27 to TRBJ2-1; D gene ambiguous. The CDR3 runs to 11 residues. Trimming pared 6 bases from V and 4 bases from J, leaving 4 bases between. Germline V gene sequence: CDR1 MNHEY, CDR2 SMNVEV (reference sequence). The CDR3 nucleotides read TGTGCCAGCAGCCATTACAATGAGCAGTTCTTC. It codes for CASSHYNEQFF.

The genes are TRBV28 and TRBJ2-1; 12 bases fit TRBD2. The J segment lost 7 bases and the V segment lost 6 bases, leaving 7 bases of the junction unmatched. The CDR3 is made up of 15 amino acids. Germline V gives CDR1 MDHEN, CDR2 SYDVKM. This CDR3 reads CASSLAGGPLNEQFF. DNA of the CDR3: TGTGCCAGCAGCCTAGCGGGAGGGCCTCTGAATGAGCAGTTCTTC.

In its sample, this clone was seen a few times. The genes are TRBV6-1 and TRBJ2-7; TRBD1 aligns across 9 bases. The germline CDR1 and CDR2 sequences are MNHNS and SASEGT. This CDR3 spans 16 amino acids. Trimming removed 6 bases from V and 0 bases from J; junction bases left unmatched: 9. This CDR3 reads CASRETGTGSSYEQYF. CDR3 sequence (DNA): TGTGCCAGCAGGGAAACCGGGACAGGGAGCTCCTACGAGCAGTACTTC.

The chain recombines TRBV5-8 with TRBJ2-7; tentatively, D is TRBD2 (7 bases). Per the germline V gene, CDR1 is SGHTS and CDR2 is YDEGEE. This CDR3 contains 15 residues. The V end was cut by 0 bases, the J end by 4 bases, with 14 bases between. The CDR3 is CASSLGGGVWYEQYF. The CDR3 DNA is TGTGCCAGCAGCTTGGGAGGGGGGGTTTGGTACGAGCAGTACTTC.

This clone has more than one count but fewer than ten. This chain connects TRBV10-3 to TRBJ2-7; 9 bases line up with TRBD2. This CDR3 comprises 15 residues. With 6 bases clipped from V and 3 bases from J, the junction kept 9 bases outside the gene matches. Germline CDR1 is ENHRY and CDR2 is SYGVKD. Here the CDR3 reads CAIRDQAGGYYEQYF. CDR3 DNA sequence: TGTGCCATCAGGGATCAGGCGGGAGGGTACTACGAGCAGTACTTC.

The chain carries TRBV10-3 and TRBJ2-7, with 13 positions matching TRBD2. Unmatched junction bases numbered 8, after V lost 6 bases and J lost 0 bases. The CDR3 is 17 amino acids. Germline CDR1 reads ENHRY; CDR2 reads SYGVKD. The CDR3 sequence: CAIRPGLAGPSSYEQYF. The CDR3 nucleotides read TGTGCCATCAGGCCGGGACTAGCGGGACCTAGCTCCTACGAGCAGTACTTC.